A single sample is the source of the 20 T cell receptor beta chains below, sequenced in a study of blood T cell repertoires in COVID-19. Here immunoSEQ multiplex PCR was the method, and the copy in TCRdb shows in-frame clones only, minus some. The sample carries about 75,000 clones, around 83% recorded once. The sample taken for sequencing was peripheral blood. The receptors were sampled from a woman aged 45-65 years with acute or convalescent COVID-19.

The V call is TRBV5-5, the J call TRBJ1-2; 7 bases agree with TRBD1. This CDR3 spans 12 amino acids. Germline values: CDR1 SGHKS, CDR2 YYEKEE (reference sequence). Losses at the gene ends were 4 bases for V and 5 bases for J; bases not matched to a gene: 2. CDR3 in amino acids: CASSRDSYGYTF. The CDR3 region has the DNA TGTGCCAGCAGCCGGGACAGTTATGGCTACACCTTC.

The J gene is TRBJ1-2, the V gene TRBV19; D perhaps matches TRBD1 (5 bases). Trimming removed 7 bases at V and 4 bases at J, with 19 bases between. This CDR3 has 15 amino acids. The V gene's germline CDR1 is LNHDA and CDR2 SQIVND (reference sequence). CDR3 sequence (DNA): TGTGCCAGTATCCCTCTCGGGGGTTGGATCTATGGCTACACCTTC. Protein sequence: CASIPLGGWIYGYTF.

The chain uses TRBV28 and TRBJ1-2; 8 nucleotides agree with TRBD1. V gave up 6 bases and J gave up 5 bases; unmatched junction bases: 8. Germline V CDR1 and CDR2: MDHEN, SYDVKM. This CDR3 has 14 amino acids. The CDR3 DNA reads as TGTGCCAGCAGCGAATCAACAGGGGGTTATGGCTACACCTTC. Encoded protein: CASSESTGGYGYTF.

The chain couples TRBV19 to TRBJ2-1; no definite D call. The CDR3 runs 15 residues. V was clipped by 5 bases and J by 0 bases, with 11 bases between them. Germline V gene sequence: CDR1 LNHDA, CDR2 SQIVND (reference sequence). The CDR3 bases are TGTGCCAGTAGTTTAGGTAGGAGCTCCTACAATGAGCAGTTCTTC. Its protein product is CASSLGRSSYNEQFF.

This rearrangement joins TRBV7-6 to TRBJ2-5, with D possibly being TRBD2 (5 bases). With 5 bases removed from V and 2 bases from J, the gap between germline ends came to 18 bases. This CDR3 spans 16 amino acids. Germline CDR1 and CDR2: SGHVS and FNYEAQ. The CDR3 bases are TGTGCCAGCAGCCTCCGGGCCCTAGCTTGGCAAGAGACCCAGTACTTC. Protein: CASSLRALAWQETQYF.

This chain connects TRBV5-6 to TRBJ1-5, with D perhaps matching TRBD1 (5 bases). There are 15 residues in the CDR3. Germline lookup yields CDR1 SGHDT and CDR2 YYEEEE. The V end was cut by 1 base, the J end by 4 bases, with 12 bases between. CDR3 nucleotide sequence: TGTGCCAGCAGCTTGTACAGGCTTTCGAATCAGCCCCAGCATTTT. Translation: CASSLYRLSNQPQHF. Looking up the rest from reference TRBV5-6 and TRBJ1-5 gives the full variable domain: DAGVTQSPTHLIKTRGQQVTLRCSPKSGHDTVSWYQQALGQGPQFIFQYYEEEERQRGNFPDRFSGHQFPNYSSELNVNALLLGDSALYLCASSLYRLSNQPQHFGDGTRLSIL.

This chain links TRBV27 with TRBJ2-1; 8 nucleotides align to TRBD2. The CDR3 totals 16 residues. Germline loops: CDR1 MNHEY, CDR2 SMNVEV (reference sequence). After removal of 4 bases from V and 13 bases from J, the junction contained 18 bases not matched to a gene. CDR3 in amino acids: CASSSLQGPSGGDQFF. The CDR3 coding sequence is TGTGCCAGCAGTTCCCTACAGGGACCCAGCGGGGGAGATCAGTTCTTC.

The chain combines TRBV4-1 with TRBJ2-7; D is perhaps TRBD1 (6 bases). The germline gives CDR1 MGHRA, CDR2 YSYEKL. The CDR3 has 14 residues. V lost 4 bases and J 3 bases, leaving 13 bases between the germline ends. The CDR3 DNA follows: TGCGCCAGCAGCCCCACAGGGAGTCACTACGAGCAGTACTTC. It translates to CASSPTGSHYEQYF.

The V and J genes are TRBV3-1 (or the pseudogene TRBV3-2) and TRBJ2-3; D uncertain. The CDR3 totals 15 residues. Trimming took 1 base from V and 0 from J, leaving 8 bases between them. Germline-derived CDR1 and CDR2 are LGHDT and YNNKEL (reference sequence). The CDR3 here is CASSQARKSTDTQYF. As DNA, the CDR3 is TGTGCCAGCAGCCAAGCCAGGAAAAGCACAGATACGCAGTATTTT.

The CDR3 DNA reads TGTGCCAGCAGCCGACGACAGGGACCCTACGAGCAGTACTTC. This encodes CASSRRQGPYEQYF. The V and J genes are TRBV11-1 and TRBJ2-7, with 7 positions matching TRBD1. The CDR3 contains 14 residues. Germline loops: CDR1 SGHAT, CDR2 FQDESV (reference sequence). Trimming cost V 5 bases and J 2 bases; bases outside gene matches: 6.

The chain uses TRBV14 and TRBJ1-2; TRBD1 agrees at 8 bases. CDR3 length equals 13 residues. Unmatched junction bases numbered 3, after V lost 4 bases and J lost 5 bases. Germline CDR1 reads SGHDN; CDR2 reads FVKESK. CDR3 coding DNA: TGTGCCAGCAGCCGACAGGGGCTATATGGCTACACCTTC. This sequence encodes CASSRQGLYGYTF.

As regards this clone: An end of the junction differs from the germline gene, which may be a read error. The chain carries TRBV6-5 and TRBJ1-3, with D possibly TRBD1 on 6 matching bases. This CDR3 comprises 16 residues. Germline values: CDR1 MNHEY, CDR2 SVGAGI. As DNA, the CDR3 is TGTGCCATCAGTTACTCGAGGGGGAGCTCTGGAAACACCATATATTTT. Protein sequence: CAISYSRGSSGNTIYF.

The chain carries TRBV12-3 or TRBV12-4 and TRBJ1-2; 7 positions match TRBD1. The CDR3 is 12 residues long. The J segment lost 8 bases and the V segment lost 5 bases, leaving 5 bases of the junction unmatched. CDR3 sequence (DNA): TGTGCCAGCAGTACAGGGGACTGGGGCTACACCTTC. Its translation is CASSTGDWGYTF.

This rearrangement joins TRBV19 to TRBJ2-1; tentative D call: TRBD1 (6 bases). Between the trimmed V and J ends, which lost 2 bases and 0 bases, there was a span of 20 bases. From germline, CDR1 is LNHDA and CDR2 SQIVND (reference sequence). This CDR3 contains 19 residues. The CDR3 bases are TGTGCCAGTAGTATAAGAGGGGGTTCTCTAGGCGGCTCCTACAATGAGCAGTTCTTC. Its translation is CASSIRGGSLGGSYNEQFF.

This sequence joins TRBV12-3 or TRBV12-4 and TRBJ1-3; no clear D gene. There are 13 residues in the CDR3. V gave up 3 bases and J gave up 2 bases, with 5 bases separating them. The CDR3: CASSLRTGNTIYF. The CDR3, as DNA: TGTGCCAGCAGTTTGAGAACTGGAAACACCATATATTTT.

The chain is built from TRBV28 and TRBJ1-3; 7 nucleotides match TRBD1. The V segment lost 6 bases and the J segment 3 bases; nucleotides outside the gene matches: 8. Germline CDR1 reads MDHEN; CDR2 reads SYDVKM. CDR3 length equals 15 residues. The CDR3 DNA reads TGTGCCAGCAGCCCGACAGGGAAAGGTGGAAACACCATATATTTT. Residues: CASSPTGKGGNTIYF.

The rearrangement joins TRBV6-5 to TRBJ2-3, with TRBD2 identical over 9 bases. The CDR3 runs 16 residues. Germline V CDR1 and CDR2: MNHEY, SVGAGI. Unmatched junction bases numbered 5, after V lost 0 bases and J lost 4 bases. The CDR3 nucleotides are TGTGCCAGCAGTTACTCTCGGACTAGCGAGGCAGATACGCAGTATTTT. Translation: CASSYSRTSEADTQYF.

The rearrangement links TRBV6-5 to TRBJ2-2; the D gene is possibly TRBD1 (6 bases). Trimming cost V 5 bases and J 9 bases, with 16 bases left between them. The CDR3 runs to 14 residues. Per the germline V gene, CDR1 is MNHEY and CDR2 is SVGAGI. CDR3 DNA sequence: TGTGCCAGCAGTCAGGGGTCGGGCCTTTGGGAGCTGTTTTTT. It translates to CASSQGSGLWELFF.

The rearrangement links TRBV4-1 to TRBJ1-5; tentatively, D is TRBD1 (5 bases). Germline V gene lookup returns CDR1 MGHRA and CDR2 YSYEKL. There are 15 residues in the CDR3. V lost 0 bases, J lost 6 bases, and 12 bases lay in between. The DNA of the CDR3 is TGCGCCAGCAGCCAAGAGTTGGGGCAGGCTCAGCCCCAGCATTTT. It encodes CASSQELGQAQPQHF.

This clone showed up just a few times. The chain is built from TRBV19 and TRBJ1-5; D might be TRBD1 (5 bases). This CDR3 is built from 15 residues. The V gene lost 3 bases and the J gene lost 3 bases, with 12 bases spanning the gap. Germline-derived CDR1 and CDR2 are LNHDA and SQIVND (reference sequence). For the CDR3, the DNA is TGTGCCAGTAGTATGCCCACAGGAGTCAATCAGCCCCAGCATTTT. This translates into CASSMPTGVNQPQHF.